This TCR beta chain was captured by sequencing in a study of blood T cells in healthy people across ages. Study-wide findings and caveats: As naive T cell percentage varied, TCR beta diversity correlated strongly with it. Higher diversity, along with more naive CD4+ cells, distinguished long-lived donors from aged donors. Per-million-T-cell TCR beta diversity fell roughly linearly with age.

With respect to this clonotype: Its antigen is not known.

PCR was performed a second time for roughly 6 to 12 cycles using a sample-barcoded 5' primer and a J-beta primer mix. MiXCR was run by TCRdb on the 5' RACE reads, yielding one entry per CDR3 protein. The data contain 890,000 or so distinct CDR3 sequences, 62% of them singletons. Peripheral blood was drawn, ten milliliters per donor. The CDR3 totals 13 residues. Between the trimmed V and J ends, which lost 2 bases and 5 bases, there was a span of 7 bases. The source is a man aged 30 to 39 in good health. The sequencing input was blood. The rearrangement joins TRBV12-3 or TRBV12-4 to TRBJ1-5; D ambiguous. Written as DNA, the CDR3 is TGTGCCAGCAGTTTATCGGGATATCAGCCCCAGCATTTT. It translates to CASSLSGYQPQHF.